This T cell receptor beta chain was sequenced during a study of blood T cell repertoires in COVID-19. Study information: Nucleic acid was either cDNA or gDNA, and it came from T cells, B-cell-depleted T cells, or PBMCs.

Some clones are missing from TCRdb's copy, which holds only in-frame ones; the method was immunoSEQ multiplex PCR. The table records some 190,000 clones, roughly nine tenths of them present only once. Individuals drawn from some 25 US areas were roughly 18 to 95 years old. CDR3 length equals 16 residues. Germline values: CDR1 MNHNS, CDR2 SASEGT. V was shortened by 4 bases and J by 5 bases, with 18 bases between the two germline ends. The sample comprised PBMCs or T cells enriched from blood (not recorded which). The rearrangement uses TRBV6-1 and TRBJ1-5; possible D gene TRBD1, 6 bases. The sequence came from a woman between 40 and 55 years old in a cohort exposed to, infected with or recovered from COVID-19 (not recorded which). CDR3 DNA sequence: TGTGCCAGCAGTGTGACTTTGGGGGCTTCCCATCAGCCCCAGCATTTT. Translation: CASSVTLGASHQPQHF.